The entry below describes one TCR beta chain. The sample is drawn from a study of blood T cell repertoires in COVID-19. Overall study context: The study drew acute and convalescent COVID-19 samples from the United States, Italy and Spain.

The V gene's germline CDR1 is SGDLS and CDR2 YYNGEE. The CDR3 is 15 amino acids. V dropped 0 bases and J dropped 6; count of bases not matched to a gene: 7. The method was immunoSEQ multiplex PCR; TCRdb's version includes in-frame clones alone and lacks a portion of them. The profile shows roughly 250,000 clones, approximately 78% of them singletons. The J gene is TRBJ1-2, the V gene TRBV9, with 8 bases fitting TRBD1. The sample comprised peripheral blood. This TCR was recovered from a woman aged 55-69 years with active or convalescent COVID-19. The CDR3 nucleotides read TGTGCCAGCAGCGTAGCCTTCGGGACAGGCCATGGCTACACCTTC. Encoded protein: CASSVAFGTGHGYTF.